Following are 17 T cell receptor beta chains from one sample sequenced in a study of T cell responses to AZD1222 COVID-19 vaccine. TCRdb's copy holds only in-frame clones and misses some; the assay was immunoSEQ multiplex PCR. The table has approximately 170,000 clones, just over 90% seen once. The starting material was peripheral blood, obtained 28 days after the second AZD1222 dose. The receptors stem from an adult who received the AZD1222 COVID-19 vaccine.

J is TRBJ2-2 and V is TRBV4-2, with 9 nucleotides matching TRBD1. V trimming: 3 bases; J trimming: 1 base; junction bases outside the gene matches: 3. Germline V gene sequence: CDR1 LGHNA, CDR2 YNFKEQ. This CDR3 comprises 16 residues. DNA for the CDR3: TGTGCCAGCAGCCATCCGGGACAGGGGAACACCGGGGAGCTGTTTTTT. Residues: CASSHPGQGNTGELFF.

This chain connects TRBV12-5 to TRBJ2-7; D is ambiguous. Trimming left V 0 bases short and J 3 bases short, with 3 bases between. This CDR3 spans 12 amino acids. CDR1 and CDR2 (germline): LGHNT, FRNRAP. The DNA of the CDR3 is TGTGCTAGTGGTTTGGTCGGCTACGAGCAGTACTTC. It translates to CASGLVGYEQYF.

V and J are TRBV18 and TRBJ2-7, with TRBD2 as a possible D gene (6 bases). Germline CDR1 reads KGHSH; CDR2 reads LQKENI. This CDR3 is 14 amino acids long. Trimming removed 4 bases from V and 1 base from J, with 11 bases in between. CDR3 protein: CASSLGTASYEQYF. Here the CDR3 DNA reads TGTGCCAGCTCACTAGGGACTGCGTCCTACGAGCAGTACTTC.

This clone was observed once. The rearrangement joins TRBV19 to TRBJ1-2, with TRBD1 matching over 9 bases. The CDR3 sequence is 12 residues long. The V segment lost 8 bases and the J segment 4 bases; nucleotides outside the gene matches: 2. Germline CDR1 LNHDA, CDR2 SQIVND (reference sequence). CDR3 region: CASYRGLYGYTF. The CDR3 DNA is TGTGCCAGTTACAGGGGGCTCTATGGCTACACCTTC.

The rearrangement uses TRBV18 and TRBJ2-7; no clear D gene. This CDR3 has 13 residues. V dropped 2 bases and J dropped 3 bases, with 8 bases sitting between them. CDR1 is KGHSH, CDR2 LQKENI, per germline. The CDR3 here is CASSPGPDYEQYF. The CDR3 DNA reads as TGTGCCAGCTCACCAGGGCCAGACTACGAGCAGTACTTC.

V usage is TRBV7-3 and J usage is TRBJ2-1; D ambiguous. Deletions cut 0 bases from V and 8 bases from J, with 8 bases between. The CDR3 is 13 residues long. Looked up from germline, CDR1 is SGHTA and CDR2 is FQGTGA. The CDR3 protein is CASSLTDVYEQFF. CDR3 in DNA: TGTGCCAGCAGCTTAACGGACGTGTATGAGCAGTTCTTC.

The chain carries TRBV18 and TRBJ2-7, with TRBD1 identical over 7 bases. Trimming took 5 bases from V and 2 from J; bases not matched to a gene: 6. CDR1 is KGHSH, CDR2 LQKENI, per germline. The length of the CDR3 is 14 residues. The DNA for the CDR3 is TGTGCCAGCTCAAGCCAGGGGGTTGCCTACGAGCAGTACTTC. The encoded protein is CASSSQGVAYEQYF.

The gene calls are TRBV11-2 and TRBJ2-7; D call uncertain. Trimming took 1 base from V and 0 from J, leaving 7 bases between them. This CDR3 is built from 14 residues. The germline V gene has CDR1 SGHAT and CDR2 FQNNGV. This CDR3 is CASSLVGTSYEQYF. CDR3 in DNA: TGTGCCAGCAGCTTAGTGGGCACCTCCTACGAGCAGTACTTC.

The chain carries TRBV6-1 and TRBJ2-3; D is possibly TRBD1 or TRBD2 (5 bases each). Trimming removed 2 bases at V and 5 bases at J, with 11 bases between. Germline V CDR1 and CDR2: MNHNS, SASEGT. The CDR3 runs to 14 residues. The CDR3 spells CASSEITGLDTQYF. As DNA, the CDR3 is TGTGCCAGCAGTGAAATTACAGGACTAGATACGCAGTATTTT.

The chain employs TRBV6-5 and TRBJ1-5; 7 nucleotides agree with TRBD1. The germline V gene has CDR1 MNHEY and CDR2 SVGAGI. V lost 6 bases and J lost 7; bases outside the gene matches: 9. There are 14 residues in the CDR3. CDR3 sequence: CASSAGTAGQPQHF. CDR3 in DNA: TGTGCCAGCAGCGCTGGGACAGCAGGCCAGCCCCAGCATTTT.

This rearrangement joins TRBV6-4 to TRBJ2-4; TRBD1 or TRBD2 may be the D gene (5 bases each). V dropped 2 bases and J dropped 8 bases, with 28 bases sitting between them. Germline V gene data show CDR1 as MRHNA and CDR2 as SNTAGT. The CDR3 loop spans 19 amino acids. The CDR3 protein is CASSDRRRGQPKRVDIQYF. The CDR3 DNA reads TGTGCCAGCAGTGACCGCAGAAGGGGTCAACCTAAGAGGGTGGACATTCAGTACTTC.

DNA for the CDR3: TGTGCCAGCAGTTACGAGCCGGGCTCCTATGGCTACACCTTC. Translating gives CASSYEPGSYGYTF. The chain combines TRBV6-6 with TRBJ1-2; D is uncertain. The CDR3 has 14 amino acids. The V gene lost 2 bases and the J gene lost 4 bases, with 11 bases spanning the gap. The V gene's germline CDR1 is MNHNY and CDR2 SVGAGI (reference sequence).

This clone appeared a single time. This chain uses TRBV14 with TRBJ2-7, with 10 bases aligning to TRBD1. Germline loops: CDR1 SGHDN, CDR2 FVKESK. With V trimmed by 6 bases and J by 3 bases, 8 bases remained unmatched. The CDR3 sequence is 15 residues long. The DNA of the CDR3 is TGTGCCAGCAGTCCACACCGGGACAGGGGCTACGAGCAGTACTTC. Its translation: CASSPHRDRGYEQYF. The full variable domain, rest sourced from reference TRBV14 and TRBJ2-7, is EAGVTQFPSHSVIEKGQTVTLRCDPISGHDNLYWYRRVMGKEIKFLLHFVKESKQDESGMPNNRFLAERTGGTYSTLKVQPAELEDSGVYFCASSPHRDRGYEQYFGPGTRLTVT.

This clone occurred a few times. The J gene is TRBJ1-1, the V gene TRBV19, with D unclear. CDR1 LNHDA and CDR2 SQIVND come from the germline V gene (reference sequence). V was cut by 3 bases and J by 0 bases, with 17 bases left in between. This CDR3 spans 17 amino acids. The chain's CDR3 is CASSMGRVRRMNTEAFF. Here the CDR3 DNA reads TGTGCCAGTAGTATGGGGAGGGTAAGGCGCATGAACACTGAAGCTTTCTTT.

The rearrangement joins TRBV3-1 (or the pseudogene TRBV3-2) to TRBJ1-5; no clear D gene. CDR1 is LGHDT and CDR2 is YNNKEL in the germline V gene (reference sequence). This CDR3 region has 14 residues. Trimming left V 1 base short and J 5 bases short, with 9 bases between. Here the CDR3 reads CASSQGTRYQPQHF. In DNA, the CDR3 is TGTGCCAGCAGCCAAGGTACCCGTTATCAGCCCCAGCATTTT.

The chain recombines TRBV5-1 with TRBJ1-4, with D possibly TRBD1 on 6 matching bases. The germline V gene has CDR1 SGHRS and CDR2 YFSETQ. CDR3 size: 17 residues. V shed 1 base and J shed 8 bases, with 21 bases lying between them. The CDR3 DNA reads as TGCGCCAGCAGCTTGACCGGGACATGGCCAGTCGAGGAAAAACTGTTTTTT. Amino acids: CASSLTGTWPVEEKLFF.

This chain connects TRBV6-2 or TRBV6-3 to TRBJ1-1; the D is unclear. The V end was cut by 4 bases, the J end by 5 bases, with 11 bases between. The length of the CDR3 is 13 residues. Per the germline V gene, CDR1 is MNHEY and CDR2 is SVGEGT. The CDR3 here is CASSFQGRTEAFF. Here the CDR3 DNA reads TGTGCCAGCAGTTTCCAAGGGAGGACTGAAGCTTTCTTT.